Each of the 19 T cell receptor beta chains below was sequenced from the same sample in a study of CD8 T cells in Susac syndrome. Roughly 0.5 to 1 ug RNA was reverse transcribed with random hexamers. MiXCR, run by TCRdb on the immunoSEQ multiplex PCR reads, gives a single entry per CDR3 protein. The top ten clones hold around 0.1% of a sample with 150,000 to 200,000 distinct CDR3 sequences, 93% of them seen once. The specimen sequenced was CD4+ T cells from PBMCs. These receptors were obtained from a human donor in good health.

The rearrangement joins TRBV29-1 to TRBJ2-7; D might be TRBD1 (5 bases). The V end was cut by 4 bases, the J end by 2 bases, with 9 bases between. Germline loops: CDR1 SQVTM, CDR2 ANQGSEA. CDR3 length: 12 residues. The CDR3, as DNA: TGCAGCGTTGGGGTGACAGCCTACGAGCAGTACTTC. Translation gives CSVGVTAYEQYF.

The gene calls are TRBV9 and TRBJ2-1; 9 bases are a match to TRBD2. The CDR3 totals 15 residues. V dropped 5 bases and J dropped 2; count of bases not matched to a gene: 5. Germline CDR1 is SGDLS and CDR2 is YYNGEE. The CDR3 here is CASSERLAAYNEQFF. CDR3 nucleotide sequence: TGTGCCAGCAGTGAAAGACTAGCGGCCTACAATGAGCAGTTCTTC.

The chain links TRBV7-9 to TRBJ1-6; D not certain. V dropped 6 bases and J dropped 0 bases, with 12 bases sitting between them. This CDR3 has 16 residues. Germline V gene lookup returns CDR1 SEHNR and CDR2 FQNEAQ (reference sequence). CDR3 protein: CASSPVGSSYNSPLHF. CDR3 nucleotides: TGTGCCAGCAGTCCGGTAGGGAGCTCCTATAATTCACCCCTCCACTTT.

This clonotype turned up a few times. The genes are TRBV6-1 and TRBJ2-4; a weak D match, TRBD1 (7 bases). CDR1 is MNHNS, CDR2 SASEGT, per germline. The CDR3 loop spans 15 amino acids. Deletions cut 8 bases from V and 1 base from J, with 15 bases between. CDR3 sequence reads: CASSPRGEAKNIQYF. CDR3 DNA: TGTGCCAGCTCCCCCAGGGGGGAGGCCAAAAACATTCAGTACTTC.

The chain joins TRBV7-6 to TRBJ1-6; tentatively, D is TRBD1 (5 bases). This CDR3 has 14 amino acids. Trimming cost V 5 bases and J 7 bases, with 12 bases left between them. Germline lookup yields CDR1 SGHVS and CDR2 FNYEAQ. The chain's CDR3 is CASSADRRNSPLHF. CDR3 sequence (DNA): TGTGCCAGCAGCGCAGACAGACGGAATTCACCCCTCCACTTT.

The J gene is TRBJ1-5, the V gene TRBV7-8, with 8 bases matching TRBD1. Germline V gene sequence: CDR1 SGHVS, CDR2 FQNEAQ. V dropped 1 base and J dropped 2; count of bases not matched to a gene: 4. The CDR3 consists of 16 residues. The CDR3 sequence: CASSLGQGPGNQPQHF. CDR3 sequence (DNA): TGTGCCAGCAGCTTAGGACAGGGGCCGGGCAATCAGCCCCAGCATTTT.

This chain connects TRBV18 to TRBJ2-7, with 9 bases that match TRBD2. J gave up 3 bases and V 2 bases, and 8 bases lay outside the gene matches. CDR3 size: 16 residues. From germline, CDR1 is KGHSH and CDR2 LQKENI. CDR3 in DNA: TGTGCCAGCTCACCAACCGCGCTAGCGGGGAGCTACGAGCAGTACGTC. The encoded protein is CASSPTALAGSYEQYV.

This clonotype was seen a single time. J is TRBJ2-3 and V is TRBV19, with D possibly matching TRBD1 (6 bases). CDR3 length equals 15 residues. CDR1 and CDR2 from the germline V gene are LNHDA and SQIVND (reference sequence). Trimming removed 3 bases at V and 1 base at J, with 11 bases between. Written as DNA, the CDR3 is TGTGCCAGTAGTATGGGGGCCCCGGGCACAGATACGCAGTATTTT. It translates to CASSMGAPGTDTQYF.

The chain joins TRBV7-3 to TRBJ1-6; tentatively, D is TRBD1 (5 bases). The CDR3 length is 14 residues. Trimming took 2 bases from V and 10 from J, leaving 12 bases between them. Germline V CDR1 and CDR2: SGHTA, FQGTGA. The CDR3 coding sequence is TGTGCCAGCAGCTTAGAGAGGGGAGGATCACCCCTCCACTTT. It translates to CASSLERGGSPLHF.

This clonotype was seen once. CDR3 loop: CASSLDHSDTQYF. Here the CDR3 DNA reads TGTGCCAGCAGCTTAGACCACTCAGATACGCAGTATTTT. The chain uses TRBV7-2 and TRBJ2-3; D uncertain. Between the trimmed V and J ends, which lost 1 base and 4 bases, there was a span of 6 bases. Germline-derived CDR1 and CDR2 are SGHTA and FQGNSA. CDR3 length: 13 amino acids.

V usage is TRBV6-4 and J usage is TRBJ1-5; D is ambiguous. Germline loops: CDR1 MRHNA, CDR2 SNTAGT. The V end was cut by 3 bases, the J end by 3 bases, with 6 bases between. CDR3 length: 13 amino acids. This CDR3 is CASSEGFNQPQHF. CDR3 coding DNA: TGTGCCAGCAGTGAGGGGTTCAATCAGCCCCAGCATTTT.

This clonotype was detected once. This chain connects TRBV30 to TRBJ2-7; possible D gene TRBD1, 6 bases. Germline V gene sequence: CDR1 GTSNPN, CDR2 SVGIG (reference sequence). Deletions cut 7 bases from V and 4 bases from J, with 20 bases between. This CDR3 spans 14 amino acids. CDR3 bases: TGTGCCTCAACTCGGCGACAGCAGGGGTACGAGCAGTACTTC. It is translated as CASTRRQQGYEQYF.

The chain joins TRBV15 to TRBJ1-5; D is perhaps TRBD1 (6 bases). CDR1 and CDR2 from the germline V gene are LNHNV and YYDKDF (reference sequence). This CDR3 spans 17 amino acids. V was clipped by 0 bases and J by 2 bases, with 14 bases between them. The CDR3 DNA is TGTGCCACCAGCAGAGATGGGGGGCTGGATGGCAATCAGCCCCAGCATTTT. Its protein is CATSRDGGLDGNQPQHF.

This rearrangement joins TRBV5-4 to TRBJ2-5; D is perhaps TRBD1 or TRBD2 (6 bases each). CDR1 is SGHNT and CDR2 is YYREEE in the germline V gene (reference sequence). Trimming stripped 0 bases from V and 5 bases from J, with 14 bases between. CDR3 length: 15 residues. The CDR3, as DNA: TGTGCCAGCAGCTTGGTTATGGGGGGCCGGGAGACCCAGTACTTC. Translating it yields CASSLVMGGRETQYF.

The chain employs TRBV4-1 and TRBJ1-1; D unresolved. This CDR3 is 16 amino acids long. Per the germline V gene, CDR1 is MGHRA and CDR2 is YSYEKL. V was pared by 0 bases and J by 1 base, with 12 bases between. Here the CDR3 DNA reads TGCGCCAGCAGCCAAGAACGGAGTCTCAGGAACACTGAAGCTTTCTTT. It encodes CASSQERSLRNTEAFF.

The chain carries TRBV7-2 and TRBJ2-5; no definite D call. Germline V gives CDR1 SGHTA, CDR2 FQGNSA. The V gene lost 2 bases and the J gene lost 1 base, with 8 bases spanning the gap. The CDR3 runs 14 residues. CDR3 amino acids: CASSLSEIQETQYF. The CDR3 coding sequence is TGTGCCAGCAGCTTATCGGAAATCCAAGAGACCCAGTACTTC.

The chain couples TRBV11-2 to TRBJ2-5, with 8 bases fitting TRBD2. Germline values: CDR1 SGHAT, CDR2 FQNNGV. The V and J ends lost 4 bases and 7 bases, in that order; junction bases with no gene match: 8. This CDR3 region has 14 residues. CDR3 sequence (DNA): TGTGCCAGCAGCTCAATCGGGGGGGCTGGGACCCAGTACTTC. Its protein is CASSSIGGAGTQYF.

This chain connects TRBV7-9 to TRBJ2-3, with 10 bases identical to TRBD1. V was pared by 5 bases and J by 3 bases, with 5 bases of the junction left unmatched. Looked up from germline, CDR1 is SEHNR and CDR2 is FQNEAQ (reference sequence). The CDR3 is made up of 15 amino acids. For the CDR3, the DNA is TGTGCCAGCAGCCGGACAGGGGGAAAAACAGATACGCAGTATTTT. It specifies CASSRTGGKTDTQYF.

The chain is built from TRBV5-1 and TRBJ2-7; TRBD2 might be the D (5 bases). Germline V lookup: CDR1 SGHRS, CDR2 YFSETQ. The CDR3 sequence is 14 residues long. V lost 4 bases and J lost 4, with 15 bases in between. CDR3 sequence reads: CASSPRGNGYEQYF. CDR3 bases: TGCGCCAGCAGCCCACGGGGAAACGGGTACGAGCAGTACTTC.